Listed below are T cell receptor beta chains from one sample, sequenced in a study of radiation and T cells in renal cell carcinoma. The repertoire was sequenced with immunoSEQ multiplex PCR; TCRdb's copy has only in-frame clones and lacks some. The data show around 94,000 clones, around 88% seen once. The sample in question was blood, obtained from a patient whose treatment included radiotherapy and nephrectomy. All receptors come from a man aged 50 to 60 with renal cell carcinoma. The CDR3 runs from the conserved cysteine through the conserved F or W. A D gene is named only where the DNA matches it firmly. Expanded clones get a size class; other rows say once, few or many, or leave the size out.

D gene	V gene	clone size	J gene	CDR3 DNA	CDR3 protein
.	TRBV2	.	TRBJ1-2	TGTGCCAGCAATGGAGGGACGGGGGGCTACACCTTC	CASNGGTGGYTF
.	TRBV21-1	.	TRBJ1-2	TGTGCCAGCAGCAAAATCCGCGAGACTAGACAGGGCGCTAACTATGGCTACACCTTC	CASSKIRETRQGANYGYTF
.	TRBV20-1	.	TRBJ2-2	TGCAGTGCTACGGACACCGGGGAGCTGTTTTTT	CSATDTGELFF
TRBD1	TRBV5-5	once	TRBJ2-2	TGTGCCAGCAGGCCACTTGGGGGACAGGGATCTCCCGGGGAGCTGTTTTTT	CASRPLGGQGSPGELFF
TRBD2	TRBV5-4	.	TRBJ2-7	TGTGCCAGCAGCCTGAGAACTAGCGGGAATGAGCAGTACTTC	CASSLRTSGNEQYF
TRBD1	TRBV5-1	.	TRBJ2-2	TGCGCCAGCAGCATACAGGGGGCGTCCACCGGGGAGCTGTTTTTT	CASSIQGASTGELFF
TRBD2	TRBV9	.	TRBJ2-4	TGTGCCAGCAGCTCTACTAGCGGGGGGGCCGGTAACATTCAGTACTTC	CASSSTSGGAGNIQYF
.	TRBV23-1	.	TRBJ1-2	TGCGCCAGCAAGAAGGTCCTACCCCTTTATGGCTACACCTTC	CASKKVLPLYGYTF
TRBD1	TRBV9	.	TRBJ1-2	TGTGCCAGCAGCGTAGACACAGGGGGCGAGTTGGGCTACACCTTC	CASSVDTGGELGYTF
TRBD1	TRBV6-6	.	TRBJ1-2	TGTGCCAGCAGACCTGAGGGACAGTCTCAGGGCTACACCTTC	CASRPEGQSQGYTF
.	TRBV18	.	TRBJ2-5	TGTGCCAGCTCACCCCGGTCGGGGGGCCTAGCGGACGGGGAGACCCAGTACTTC	CASSPRSGGLADGETQYF
.	TRBV4-3	.	TRBJ2-7	TGCGCCAGCAGCCAAGACCGACAGGGAGGGTACGAGCAGTACTTC	CASSQDRQGGYEQYF
TRBD1	TRBV2	.	TRBJ2-2	TGTGCCAGCAGAAAAACGGGACAGGGCCCTTCACCCGGGGAGCTGTTTTTT	CASRKTGQGPSPGELFF
TRBD1	TRBV4-2	.	TRBJ2-7	TGTGCCAGCAGCCAACCCCTTACGGGACAGGGCTCAAACGAGCAGTACTTC	CASSQPLTGQGSNEQYF
TRBD1	TRBV19	.	TRBJ1-5	TGTGCCAGTACCCGGACAGGGGATCAGCCCCAGCATTTT	CASTRTGDQPQHF
TRBD2	TRBV27	.	TRBJ2-1	TGTGCCAGCAAGGGTCCAGTTCGGACGGGGGGATCCTACAATGAGCAGTTCTTC	CASKGPVRTGGSYNEQFF
TRBD2	TRBV7-8	.	TRBJ2-1	TGTGCCAGCAGCCTAGCGGGAGGGCCTTATGAGCAGTTCTTC	CASSLAGGPYEQFF
.	TRBV4-1	.	TRBJ2-3	TGCGCCAGCAGCTCCCGGTGGGGCAGGGACGGGACAGATACGCAGTATTTT	CASSSRWGRDGTDTQYF
.	TRBV2	.	TRBJ1-3	TGTGCCAGCAGTGAAATGGGGGCCACTGGAAACACCATATATTTT	CASSEMGATGNTIYF
.	TRBV6-6	once	TRBJ1-4	TGTGCCAGCAGCCAACAGGGTTTCACTAATGAAAAACTGTTTTTT	CASSQQGFTNEKLFF
.	TRBV6-5	.	TRBJ2-5	TGTGCCAGCAGTCCCACTGGGACCAGACAAGAGACCCAGTACTTC	CASSPTGTRQETQYF
.	TRBV11-2	.	TRBJ2-3	TGTGCCAGCAGCATCGGTGGTCCAGATACGCAGTATTTT	CASSIGGPDTQYF
.	TRBV11-3	.	TRBJ2-7	TGTGCCGGAATAAGGGGCACCTACGAGCAGTACTTC	CAGIRGTYEQYF
.	TRBV30	.	TRBJ1-6	TGTGCCTGGACTAAAGGGTTCCAGAATTCACCCCTCCACTTT	CAWTKGFQNSPLHF
.	TRBV7-2	.	TRBJ2-7	TGTGCCAGCAGCTTGACCGGGACCGGGTCCTACGAGCAGTACTTC	CASSLTGTGSYEQYF
.	TRBV5-5	.	TRBJ1-1	TGTGCCAGCAGCTCAAACCCGGACGTAGCTGAAGCTTTCTTT	CASSSNPDVAEAFF
TRBD1	TRBV7-2	.	TRBJ2-4	TGTGCCAGCAGCTTGGGACAGGGTACGCACATTCAGTACTTC	CASSLGQGTHIQYF
TRBD1	TRBV7-8	.	TRBJ2-7	TGTGCCAGCAGCTCGCTGACAGGGGCAAGGATTTACGAGCAGTACTTC	CASSSLTGARIYEQYF
.	TRBV5-1	.	TRBJ1-1	TGCGCCAGCAGCTTGGAGCTACCGAACACTGAAGCTTTCTTT	CASSLELPNTEAFF
.	TRBV28	.	TRBJ1-1	TGTGCCAGCAGTCGACATCTCGACGGTACTGAAGCTTTCTTT	CASSRHLDGTEAFF
.	TRBV19	.	TRBJ1-4	TGTGCCAGTAGCCGGGGTTTGGGGAATGAAAAACTGTTTTTT	CASSRGLGNEKLFF
.	TRBV2	.	TRBJ1-2	TGTGCCAGCACGACAGGCTATGGCTATGGCTACACCTTC	CASTTGYGYGYTF
TRBD2	TRBV7-9	.	TRBJ2-7	TGTGCCAGCAGCTTAGTATATGGCCTAGCGGGGCGACTCTCCTACGAGCAGTACTTC	CASSLVYGLAGRLSYEQYF
TRBD1	TRBV27	.	TRBJ1-1	TGTGCCAGCATCTCTCTGACAGGGGCCGGGAACACTGAAGCTTTCTTT	CASISLTGAGNTEAFF
.	TRBV6-5	.	TRBJ2-3	TGTGCCAGCAGACGGATGGATTTGGGCACAGATACGCAGTATTTT	CASRRMDLGTDTQYF
TRBD1	TRBV2	.	TRBJ1-1	TGTGCCAGCAGTGCTGGGTTTGGGACAGGGGGAGCTTTCTTT	CASSAGFGTGGAFF
.	TRBV5-1	few	TRBJ1-2	TGCGCCAGCAGCTTTCAGGGGTTCTATGGCTACACCTTC	CASSFQGFYGYTF
.	TRBV4-3	.	TRBJ2-2	TGCGCCAGCAGCCAAACAGGTGCGAACACCGGGGAGCTGTTTTTT	CASSQTGANTGELFF
.	TRBV11-1	.	TRBJ2-7	TGTGCCAGCAGCCCCGGACGCGTTCACTACGAGCAGTACTTC	CASSPGRVHYEQYF
TRBD1	TRBV4-3	.	TRBJ1-2	TGCGCCAGCAGCCAAGATTCTGCCGGGACAGGGGCTTATGGCTACACCTTC	CASSQDSAGTGAYGYTF
.	TRBV5-1	once	TRBJ2-2	TGCGCCAGCAGCTCCTACAGCGTCGTGAACACCGGGGAGCTGTTTTTT	CASSSYSVVNTGELFF
.	TRBV21-1	.	TRBJ1-4	TGTGCCACCGGACCTAGGGCGGATGAAAAACTGTTTTTT	CATGPRADEKLFF
.	TRBV5-4	once	TRBJ2-3	TGTGCCAGCAGCCGAAGCGGGTCGAGCACAGATACGCAGTATTTT	CASSRSGSSTDTQYF